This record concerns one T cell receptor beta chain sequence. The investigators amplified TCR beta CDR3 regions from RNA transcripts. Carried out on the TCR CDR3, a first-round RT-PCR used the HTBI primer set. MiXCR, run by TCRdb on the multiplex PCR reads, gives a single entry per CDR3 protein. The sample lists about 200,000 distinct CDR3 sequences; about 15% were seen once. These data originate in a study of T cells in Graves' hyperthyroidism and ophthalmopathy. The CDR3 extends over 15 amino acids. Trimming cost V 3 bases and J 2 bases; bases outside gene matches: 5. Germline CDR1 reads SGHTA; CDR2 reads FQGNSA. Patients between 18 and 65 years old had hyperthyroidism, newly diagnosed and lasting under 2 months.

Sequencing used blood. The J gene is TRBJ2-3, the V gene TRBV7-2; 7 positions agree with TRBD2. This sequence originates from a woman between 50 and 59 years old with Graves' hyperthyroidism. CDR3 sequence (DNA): TGTGCCAGCAGCTTCGCGGGAGCCTACACAGATACGCAGTATTTT. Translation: CASSFAGAYTDTQYF.